This T cell receptor beta chain was captured by sequencing in a study of blood T cells in healthy people across ages. Primers used in a second PCR of about 7 to 12 cycles were a sample-barcoded 5' primer and a J-beta primer mix. Sequencing yielded, for each sample, at least 3 million paired-end reads carrying CDR3. Each CDR3 protein gets one entry after TCRdb re-called the 5' RACE reads with MiXCR. Among fewer than 2 million distinct CDR3 sequences listed, around 42% were seen once. The table lists this clonotype with many counts. Germline values: CDR1 SQVTM, CDR2 ANQGSEA. Between the trimmed V and J ends, which lost 3 bases and 4 bases, there was a span of 12 bases. CDR3 length equals 13 residues.

The source of this sequence is a human donor in good health. The chain has TRBV29-1 and TRBJ2-5; the D gene is possibly TRBD2 (6 bases). Source material: blood. CDR3 amino acids: CSVDPSEGETQYF. The DNA for the CDR3 is TGCAGCGTTGACCCTAGCGAGGGAGAGACCCAGTACTTC.